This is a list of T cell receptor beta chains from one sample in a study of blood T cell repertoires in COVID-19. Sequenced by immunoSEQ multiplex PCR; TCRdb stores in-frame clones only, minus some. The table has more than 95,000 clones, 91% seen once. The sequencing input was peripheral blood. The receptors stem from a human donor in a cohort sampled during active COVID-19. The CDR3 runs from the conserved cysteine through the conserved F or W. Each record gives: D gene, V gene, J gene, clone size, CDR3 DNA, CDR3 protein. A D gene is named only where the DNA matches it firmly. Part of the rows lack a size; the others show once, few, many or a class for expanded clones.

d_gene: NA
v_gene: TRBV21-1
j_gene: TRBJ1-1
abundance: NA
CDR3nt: TGTGCCAGCAGCAAATCGGACAGGAACACTGAAGCTTTCTTT
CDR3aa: CASSKSDRNTEAFF

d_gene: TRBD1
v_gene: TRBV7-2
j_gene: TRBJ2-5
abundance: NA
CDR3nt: TGTGCCAGCAGCTACCTTTTACAGGGGGCAGCGGGGGAGACCCAGTACTTC
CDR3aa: CASSYLLQGAAGETQYF

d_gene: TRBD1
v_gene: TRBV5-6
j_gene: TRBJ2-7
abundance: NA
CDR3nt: TGTGCCAGCAGCAAAACGGGGACAGAGTACTTC
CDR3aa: CASSKTGTEYF

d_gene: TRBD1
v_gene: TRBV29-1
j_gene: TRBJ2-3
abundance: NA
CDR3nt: TGCAGCGTTGGAAGGACAGGGACTGGGGCAGATACGCAGTATTTT
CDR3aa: CSVGRTGTGADTQYF

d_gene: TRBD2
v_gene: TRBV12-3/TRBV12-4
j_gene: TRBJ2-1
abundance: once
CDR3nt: TGTGCCAGCGCGGGGGGGATTCTTAATGAGCAGTTCTTC
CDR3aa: CASAGGILNEQFF

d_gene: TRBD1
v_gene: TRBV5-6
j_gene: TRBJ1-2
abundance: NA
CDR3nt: TGTGCCAGCAGCTGGACAGGGGGCGGCTATGGCTACACCTTC
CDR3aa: CASSWTGGGYGYTF

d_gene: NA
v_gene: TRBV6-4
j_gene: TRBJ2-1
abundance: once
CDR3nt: TGTGCCAGCAGTGGCGAGGGCGGGGGCCGGGGTGAGCAGTTCTTC
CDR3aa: CASSGEGGGRGEQFF

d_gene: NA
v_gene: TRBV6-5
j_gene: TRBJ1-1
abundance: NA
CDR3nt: TGTGCCCAGGAGGGGCGCGGGCGCCCTAACACTGAAGCTTTCTTT
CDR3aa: CAQEGRGRPNTEAFF

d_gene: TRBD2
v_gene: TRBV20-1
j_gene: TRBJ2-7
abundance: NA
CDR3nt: TGCAGTGCGAGGGGACTACCCGAGCAGTACTTC
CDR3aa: CSARGLPEQYF

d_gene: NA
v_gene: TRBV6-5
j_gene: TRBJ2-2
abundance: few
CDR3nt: TGTGCCAGCAGTTACTCGATTACGGGCGGGGAGCTGTTTTTT
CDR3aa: CASSYSITGGELFF